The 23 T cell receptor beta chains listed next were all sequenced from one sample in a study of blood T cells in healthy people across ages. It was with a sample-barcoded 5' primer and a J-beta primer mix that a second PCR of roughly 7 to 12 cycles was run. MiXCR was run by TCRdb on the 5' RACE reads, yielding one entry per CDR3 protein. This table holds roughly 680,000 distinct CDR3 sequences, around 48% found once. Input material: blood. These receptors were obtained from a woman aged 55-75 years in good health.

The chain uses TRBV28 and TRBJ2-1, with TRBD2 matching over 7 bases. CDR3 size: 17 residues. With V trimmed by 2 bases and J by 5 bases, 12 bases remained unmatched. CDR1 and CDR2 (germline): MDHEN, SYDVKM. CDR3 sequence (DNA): TGTGCCAGCAGTTTAGCCCTTCCGGGACTAAGAGACAATGAGCAGTTCTTC. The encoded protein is CASSLALPGLRDNEQFF.

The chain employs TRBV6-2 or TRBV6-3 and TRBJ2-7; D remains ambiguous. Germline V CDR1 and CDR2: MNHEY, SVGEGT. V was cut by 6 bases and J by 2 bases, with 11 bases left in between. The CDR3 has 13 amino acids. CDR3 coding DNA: TGTGCCAGCAGAGCGCCCGAGGCCTACGAGCAGTACTTC. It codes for CASRAPEAYEQYF.

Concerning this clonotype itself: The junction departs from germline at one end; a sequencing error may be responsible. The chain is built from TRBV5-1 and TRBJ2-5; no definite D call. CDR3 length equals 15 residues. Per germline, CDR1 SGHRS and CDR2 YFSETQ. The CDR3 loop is CTSRLNGIIQETQYF. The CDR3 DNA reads TGCACCAGCAGACTTAACGGCATAATCCAAGAGACCCAGTACTTC.

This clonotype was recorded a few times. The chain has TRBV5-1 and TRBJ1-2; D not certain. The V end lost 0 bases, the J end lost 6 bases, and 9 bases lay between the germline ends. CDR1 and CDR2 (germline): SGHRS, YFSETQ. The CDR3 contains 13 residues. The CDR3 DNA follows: TGCGCCAGCAGCTTGGCCGGGCTTGATGGCTACACCTTC. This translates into CASSLAGLDGYTF. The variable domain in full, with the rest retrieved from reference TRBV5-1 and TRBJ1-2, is KAGVTQTPRYLIKTRGQQVTLSCSPISGHRSVSWYQQTPGQGLQFLFEYFSETQRNKGNFPGRFSGRQFSNSRSEMNVSTLELGDSALYLCASSLAGLDGYTFGSGTRLTVV.

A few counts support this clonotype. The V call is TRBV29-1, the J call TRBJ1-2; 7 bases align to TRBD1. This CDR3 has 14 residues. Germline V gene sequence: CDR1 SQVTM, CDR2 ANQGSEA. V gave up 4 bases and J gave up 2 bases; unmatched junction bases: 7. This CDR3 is CSVGGTGANYGYTF. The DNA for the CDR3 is TGCAGCGTTGGTGGAACAGGGGCCAACTATGGCTACACCTTC.

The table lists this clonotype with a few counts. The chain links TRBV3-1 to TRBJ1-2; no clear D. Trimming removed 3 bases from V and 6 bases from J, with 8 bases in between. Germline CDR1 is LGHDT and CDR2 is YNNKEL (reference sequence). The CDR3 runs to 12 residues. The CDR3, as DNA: TGTGCCAGCAGCCAGGACGGGCATGGCTACACCTTC. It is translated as CASSQDGHGYTF.

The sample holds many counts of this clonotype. The CDR3 nucleotides read TGTGCCAGCAGCCCCTCGACCTACGAGCAGTACTTC. Translating it yields CASSPSTYEQYF. The chain links TRBV18 to TRBJ2-7; D unclear. This CDR3 has 12 amino acids. V was pared by 8 bases and J by 2 bases, with 10 bases between. CDR1 is KGHSH, CDR2 LQKENI, per germline.

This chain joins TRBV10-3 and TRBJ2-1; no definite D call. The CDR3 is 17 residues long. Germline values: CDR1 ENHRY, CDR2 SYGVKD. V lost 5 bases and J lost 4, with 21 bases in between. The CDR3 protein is CAISYSSQENSYNEQFF. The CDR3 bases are TGTGCCATCAGTTACTCCTCTCAGGAGAACTCTTACAATGAGCAGTTCTTC.

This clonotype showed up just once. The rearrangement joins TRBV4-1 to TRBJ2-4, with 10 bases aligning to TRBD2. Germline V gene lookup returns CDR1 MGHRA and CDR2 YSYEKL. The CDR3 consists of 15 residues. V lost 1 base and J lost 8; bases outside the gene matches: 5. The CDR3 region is CASSQGGLALDIQYF. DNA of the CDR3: TGCGCCAGCAGCCAAGGGGGACTAGCGTTGGACATTCAGTACTTC.

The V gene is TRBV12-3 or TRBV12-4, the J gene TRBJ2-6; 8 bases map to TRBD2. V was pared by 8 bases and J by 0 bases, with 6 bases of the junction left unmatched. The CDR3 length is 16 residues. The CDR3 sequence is CASRRGVVSGANVLTF. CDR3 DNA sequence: TGTGCCAGCCGGCGGGGGGTTGTCTCTGGGGCCAACGTCCTGACTTTC.

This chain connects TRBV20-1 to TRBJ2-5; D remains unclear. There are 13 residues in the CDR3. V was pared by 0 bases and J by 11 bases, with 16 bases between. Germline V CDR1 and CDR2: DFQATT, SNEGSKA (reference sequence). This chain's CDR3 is CSARDIGGNEQYF. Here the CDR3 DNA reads TGCAGTGCTAGAGATATCGGCGGCAATGAGCAGTACTTC.

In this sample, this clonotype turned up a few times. CDR3 residues: CSAAPRGQPPFYGYTF. The CDR3, as DNA: TGCAGTGCTGCCCCCCGTGGGCAGCCCCCTTTCTATGGCTACACCTTC. The chain combines TRBV20-1 with TRBJ1-2; no reliable D call. V was clipped by 5 bases and J by 4 bases, with 23 bases between them. The CDR3 spans 16 residues. Germline V gene data show CDR1 as DFQATT and CDR2 as SNEGSKA (reference sequence).

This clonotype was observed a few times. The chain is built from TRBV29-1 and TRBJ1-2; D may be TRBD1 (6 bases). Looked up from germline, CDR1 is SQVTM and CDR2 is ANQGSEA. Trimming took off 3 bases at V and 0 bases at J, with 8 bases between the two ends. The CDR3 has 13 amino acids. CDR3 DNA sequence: TGCAGCGTTGATACAGGGACTAACTATGGCTACACCTTC. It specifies CSVDTGTNYGYTF.

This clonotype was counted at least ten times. This chain's CDR3 is CSVEEGSYGYTF. Written as DNA, the CDR3 is TGCAGCGTTGAGGAGGGTAGCTATGGCTACACCTTC. The chain combines TRBV29-1 with TRBJ1-2; D is unclear. V was clipped by 3 bases and J by 4 bases, with 9 bases between them. This CDR3 is built from 12 residues. Germline-derived CDR1 and CDR2 are SQVTM and ANQGSEA.

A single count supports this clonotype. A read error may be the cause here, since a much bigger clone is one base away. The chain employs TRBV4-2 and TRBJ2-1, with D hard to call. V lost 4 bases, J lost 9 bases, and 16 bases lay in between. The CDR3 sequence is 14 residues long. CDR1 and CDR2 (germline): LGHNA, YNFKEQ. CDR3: CASSLRRLDGEQFF. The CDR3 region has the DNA TGTGCCAGCAGCCTTCGGCGATTGGATGGTGAGCAGTTCTTC.

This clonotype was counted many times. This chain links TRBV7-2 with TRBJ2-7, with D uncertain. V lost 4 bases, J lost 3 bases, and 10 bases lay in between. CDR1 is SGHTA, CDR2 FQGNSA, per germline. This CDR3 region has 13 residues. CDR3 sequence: CASSSTGGYEQYF. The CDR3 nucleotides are TGTGCCAGCAGCTCAACTGGCGGCTACGAGCAGTACTTC.

CDR3 in amino acids: CASSFSGESPQETQYF. As DNA, the CDR3 is TGTGCCAGCAGTTTTTCAGGGGAGTCTCCGCAAGAGACCCAGTACTTC. The V call is TRBV28, the J call TRBJ2-5; D is possibly TRBD1 (6 bases). Germline CDR1 MDHEN, CDR2 SYDVKM. This CDR3 has 16 residues. Deletions cut 3 bases from V and 2 bases from J, with 16 bases between.

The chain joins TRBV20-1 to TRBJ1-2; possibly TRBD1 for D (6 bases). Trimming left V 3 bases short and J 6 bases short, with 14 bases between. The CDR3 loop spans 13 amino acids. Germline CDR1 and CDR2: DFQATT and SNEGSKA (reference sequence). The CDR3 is CSASRGQFDGYTF. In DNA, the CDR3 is TGCAGTGCTAGCCGGGGACAATTTGATGGCTACACCTTC.

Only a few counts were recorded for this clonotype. CDR3 sequence reads: CASSFQGATEAFF. In nucleotides, the CDR3 is TGTGCCAGCAGTTTCCAGGGGGCCACTGAAGCTTTCTTT. The rearrangement uses TRBV12-3 or TRBV12-4 and TRBJ1-1; 8 positions agree with TRBD1. The length of the CDR3 is 13 residues. V lost 3 bases, J lost 4 bases, and 1 base stayed unmatched.

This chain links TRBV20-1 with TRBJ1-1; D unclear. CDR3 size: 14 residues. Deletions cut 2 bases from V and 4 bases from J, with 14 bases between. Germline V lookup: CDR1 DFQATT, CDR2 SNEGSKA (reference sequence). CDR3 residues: CSARMWVRTTEAFF. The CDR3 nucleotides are TGCAGTGCTAGAATGTGGGTAAGAACCACTGAAGCTTTCTTT.

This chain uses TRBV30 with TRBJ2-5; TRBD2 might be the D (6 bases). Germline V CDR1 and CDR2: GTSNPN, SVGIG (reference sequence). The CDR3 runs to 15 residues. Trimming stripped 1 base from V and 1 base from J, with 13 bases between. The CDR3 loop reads CAWSGAGRLQETQYF. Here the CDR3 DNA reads TGTGCCTGGAGTGGGGCGGGACGACTCCAAGAGACCCAGTACTTC.

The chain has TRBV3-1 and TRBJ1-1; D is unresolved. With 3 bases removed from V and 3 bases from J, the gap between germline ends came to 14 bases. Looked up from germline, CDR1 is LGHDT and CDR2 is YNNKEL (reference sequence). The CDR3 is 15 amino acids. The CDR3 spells CASSQGARLDTEAFF. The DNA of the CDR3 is TGTGCCAGCAGCCAGGGAGCGCGGCTGGACACTGAAGCTTTCTTT. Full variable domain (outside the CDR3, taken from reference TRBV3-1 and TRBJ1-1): DTAVSQTPKYLVTQMGNDKSIKCEQNLGHDTMYWYKQDSKKFLKIMFSYNNKELIINETVPNRFSPKSPDKAHLNLHINSLELGDSAVYFCASSQGARLDTEAFFGQGTRLTVV.

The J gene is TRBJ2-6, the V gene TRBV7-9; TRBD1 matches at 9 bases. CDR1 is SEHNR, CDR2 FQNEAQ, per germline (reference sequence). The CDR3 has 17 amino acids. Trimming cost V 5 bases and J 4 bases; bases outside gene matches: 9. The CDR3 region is CASSPRTGDQGANVLTF. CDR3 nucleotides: TGTGCCAGCAGCCCCCGGACAGGGGACCAGGGGGCCAACGTCCTGACTTTC.